These T cell receptor beta chains were read from a single sample in a study of blood T cell repertoires in COVID-19. TCRdb's copy holds only in-frame clones and misses some; the assay was immunoSEQ multiplex PCR. The sample yields roughly 160,000 clones, around 67% seen once. Material: peripheral blood. The receptors originated from a woman of 80 years or more with acute or convalescent COVID-19. CDR3s include the opening cysteine and the closing phenylalanine or tryptophan. A D gene is named only where the DNA matches it firmly. Size is omitted from some rows. Given values are once, few, many or a class for expanded clones.

.	TRBV2	TRBJ2-1	few	CASRAWNEQFF	TGTGCCAGCAGGGCATGGAATGAGCAGTTCTTC
.	TRBV30	TRBJ1-3	.	CASSTGHSGNTIYF	TGTGCCTCATCGACAGGCCACTCTGGAAACACCATATATTTT
.	TRBV7-9	TRBJ1-3	.	CASGSLGYGHSGNTIYF	TGTGCCAGCGGCTCCCTGGGGTATGGACACTCTGGAAACACCATATATTTT
.	TRBV6-2/TRBV6-3	TRBJ2-3	.	CASSYWTSPDTQYF	TGTGCCAGCAGTTATTGGACTTCCCCAGATACGCAGTATTTT
.	TRBV5-1	TRBJ1-1	.	CASSRPLPGTEAFF	TGCGCCAGCAGCCGCCCCCTGCCGGGAACTGAAGCTTTCTTT
.	TRBV12-3/TRBV12-4	TRBJ2-3	.	CASSLSSDTQYF	TGTGCCAGCAGCCTCTCTAGCGATACGCAGTATTTT
.	TRBV9	TRBJ1-3	.	CASSVGLPGSGNTIYF	TGTGCCAGCAGCGTAGGTCTTCCCGGTTCTGGAAACACCATATATTTT
TRBD1	TRBV7-6	TRBJ1-5	.	CASSGGLGQASNQPQHF	TGTGCCAGCAGCGGGGGACTGGGACAGGCTAGCAATCAGCCCCAGCATTTT
.	TRBV6-2/TRBV6-3	TRBJ1-2	.	CASSYSSGAPYGYTF	TGTGCCAGCAGTTACTCATCAGGGGCCCCCTATGGCTACACCTTC
.	TRBV11-2	TRBJ1-4	.	CASSSGQNNEKLFF	TGTGCCAGCAGCTCTGGACAGAATAATGAAAAACTGTTTTTT
.	TRBV10-3	TRBJ2-2	.	CAIGRPGVNTGELFF	TGTGCCATCGGAAGGCCCGGGGTTAACACCGGGGAGCTGTTTTTT